The 21 T cell receptor beta chains below all came from one sample that was sequenced in a study of blood T cell repertoires in COVID-19. Measured with immunoSEQ multiplex PCR; TCRdb has only the in-frame clones, and not every one. The data contain 70,000 to 100,000 clones, about 80% of them singletons. Sequenced material: peripheral blood. The source of these receptors is a woman in her fifties or sixties with acute or convalescent COVID-19.

This chain uses TRBV28 with TRBJ2-5; maybe TRBD2 (6 bases). The CDR3 has 14 amino acids. Germline CDR1 and CDR2: MDHEN and SYDVKM. V lost 1 base to trimming and J lost 2 bases, with 8 bases between them. This CDR3 is CASSLSSAQETQYF. Written as DNA, the CDR3 is TGTGCCAGCAGTTTATCTAGCGCGCAAGAGACCCAGTACTTC.

This clone was seen only once. This rearrangement joins TRBV6-2 or TRBV6-3 to TRBJ1-2, with TRBD1 as a possible D gene (6 bases). V was pared by 6 bases and J by 0 bases, with 11 bases between. Per the germline V gene, CDR1 is MNHEY and CDR2 is SVGEGT. This CDR3 has 14 residues. The chain's CDR3 is CASSITGPNYGYTF. The CDR3 DNA reads as TGTGCCAGCAGCATTACAGGGCCTAACTATGGCTACACCTTC.

The CDR3: CAISESNRDQPQHF. The CDR3, as DNA: TGTGCCATCAGTGAGTCGAACAGGGATCAGCCCCAGCATTTT. The gene calls are TRBV10-3 and TRBJ1-5, with D maybe TRBD1 (6 bases). Trimming removed 0 bases at V and 5 bases at J, with 8 bases between. Germline lookup yields CDR1 ENHRY and CDR2 SYGVKD. CDR3 length: 14 amino acids.

There are a few counts of this clone. The chain employs TRBV2 and TRBJ1-1; no reliable D call. V was shortened by 5 bases and J by 8 bases, with 15 bases between the two germline ends. The CDR3 runs to 13 residues. Looked up from germline, CDR1 is SNHLY and CDR2 is FYNNEI. CDR3 sequence reads: CASSYGVNVEAFF. The CDR3 region has the DNA TGTGCCAGCAGTTACGGGGTAAACGTGGAAGCTTTCTTT.

The chain recombines TRBV14 with TRBJ1-4, with D possibly matching TRBD1 (5 bases). Trimming pared 0 bases from V and 8 bases from J, leaving 13 bases between. CDR1 and CDR2 (germline): SGHDN, FVKESK. CDR3 length: 15 residues. Here the CDR3 reads CASSQDPGWAEKLFF. CDR3 sequence (DNA): TGTGCCAGCAGCCAAGATCCAGGGTGGGCGGAAAAACTGTTTTTT.

This CDR3 is CATRGEASTEAFF. CDR3 bases: TGTGCTACGCGGGGGGAGGCAAGCACTGAAGCTTTCTTT. The rearrangement links TRBV6-5 to TRBJ1-1; weak D call: TRBD1 (5 bases). The CDR3 is 13 amino acids. Germline values: CDR1 MNHEY, CDR2 SVGAGI.

This clone is medium-sized. The chain links TRBV19 to TRBJ1-6; D unclear. V lost 9 bases to trimming and J lost 9 bases, with 18 bases between them. The CDR3 covers 14 residues. CDR1 is LNHDA, CDR2 SQIVND, per germline (reference sequence). CDR3 nucleotide sequence: TGTGCCAGCGAAAGTAGTGGTGGTGGTTCACCCCTCCACTTT. Its translation: CASESSGGGSPLHF.

The genes are TRBV6-5 and TRBJ1-5; D unclear. Germline V gene lookup returns CDR1 MNHEY and CDR2 SVGAGI. The CDR3 spans 15 residues. V lost 0 bases and J lost 0, with 6 bases in between. The CDR3 nucleotides are TGTGCCAGCAGTTACTCTTCTCCTAGCAATCAGCCCCAGCATTTT. Amino acids: CASSYSSPSNQPQHF.

The chain combines TRBV28 with TRBJ2-1; 7 bases line up with TRBD2. The CDR3 extends over 17 amino acids. V lost 4 bases and J lost 0; bases outside the gene matches: 9. The germline V gene encodes CDR1 MDHEN and CDR2 SYDVKM. CDR3 DNA sequence: TGTGCCAGCAGTTCCCCGACTAGCTCGAGCTCCTACAATGAGCAGTTCTTC. It specifies CASSSPTSSSSYNEQFF.

This clone has a single count. The chain carries TRBV19 and TRBJ1-5, with D unclear. Germline CDR1 LNHDA, CDR2 SQIVND (reference sequence). This CDR3 contains 15 residues. V was trimmed by 5 bases and J by 1 base, leaving 12 bases between them. As DNA, the CDR3 is TGTGCCAGTAGTTTAAAGTCGGGAAGCAATCAGCCCCAGCATTTT. It specifies CASSLKSGSNQPQHF.

V and J are TRBV28 and TRBJ1-1, with D maybe TRBD1 (6 bases). V dropped 6 bases and J dropped 3 bases, with 17 bases sitting between them. The germline V gene has CDR1 MDHEN and CDR2 SYDVKM. There are 15 residues in the CDR3. The CDR3 sequence is CASSETGRLDTEAFF. DNA of the CDR3: TGTGCCAGCAGCGAAACAGGGCGGCTGGACACTGAAGCTTTCTTT.

About this clone: This CDR3 is also generated by other DNA sequences in the sample. The chain has TRBV15 and TRBJ1-1; the D is unclear. Germline V lookup: CDR1 LNHNV, CDR2 YYDKDF (reference sequence). The ends were cut back, 9 bases at V and 1 base at J, with 18 bases in the middle. This CDR3 region has 15 residues. The CDR3 is CATSVGLGGNTEAFF. The CDR3 region has the DNA TGTGCCACTAGCGTAGGATTAGGCGGGAACACTGAAGCTTTCTTT.

In this sample, this clone turned up once. The J gene is TRBJ2-3, the V gene TRBV5-1, with 8 bases that match TRBD2. Germline CDR1 and CDR2: SGHRS and YFSETQ. V dropped 6 bases and J dropped 1; count of bases not matched to a gene: 10. This CDR3 has 16 amino acids. The CDR3 DNA reads TGCGCCAGCAACCCTGGGACTAGGGGGGGCACAGATACGCAGTATTTT. Translating gives CASNPGTRGGTDTQYF.

This rearrangement joins TRBV5-1 to TRBJ2-5; no firm D call. CDR3 size: 15 residues. CDR1 is SGHRS, CDR2 YFSETQ, per germline. The V end lost 0 bases, the J end lost 4 bases, and 13 bases lay between the germline ends. The CDR3 bases are TGCGCCAGCAGCTTGGAGAGGCTTGGAGTAGAGACCCAGTACTTC. Residues: CASSLERLGVETQYF. The whole variable domain, remainder taken from reference TRBV5-1 and TRBJ2-5, is KAGVTQTPRYLIKTRGQQVTLSCSPISGHRSVSWYQQTPGQGLQFLFEYFSETQRNKGNFPGRFSGRQFSNSRSEMNVSTLELGDSALYLCASSLERLGVETQYFGPGTRLLVL.

The chain is built from TRBV7-2 and TRBJ2-3; tentatively, D is TRBD2 (5 bases). The V end lost 5 bases, the J end lost 4 bases, and 13 bases lay between the germline ends. Germline V CDR1 and CDR2: SGHTA, FQGNSA. The CDR3 covers 14 residues. The DNA of the CDR3 is TGTGCCAGCAGCCCGAGCGGACCCCCAGATACGCAGTATTTT. The encoded protein is CASSPSGPPDTQYF.

The chain recombines TRBV5-5 with TRBJ1-6, with 7 bases that match TRBD1. V lost 1 base and J lost 5; bases outside the gene matches: 3. Germline CDR1 reads SGHKS; CDR2 reads YYEKEE (reference sequence). The CDR3 is 15 amino acids. In DNA, the CDR3 is TGTGCCAGCAGCTTGATCGGGACAGATAATTCACCCCTCCACTTT. Amino acids: CASSLIGTDNSPLHF.

The chain employs TRBV7-6 and TRBJ1-2; D is perhaps TRBD1 (6 bases). CDR1 and CDR2 (germline): SGHVS, FNYEAQ. The V end lost 0 bases, the J end lost 8 bases, and 13 bases lay between the germline ends. The CDR3 runs 14 residues. The CDR3 DNA reads TGTGCCAGCAGCTTAGCGCGGCAGGGGAGCGGCTACACCTTC. This codes for CASSLARQGSGYTF. Using reference TRBV7-6 and TRBJ1-2 for the parts outside the CDR3, the full variable domain is GAGVSQSPRYKVTKRGQDVALRCDPISGHVSLYWYRQALGQGPEFLTYFNYEAQQDKSGLPNDRFSAERPEGSISTLTIQRTEQRDSAMYRCASSLARQGSGYTFGSGTRLTVV.

This chain uses TRBV7-9 with TRBJ2-2; 7 bases agree with TRBD1. V shed 6 bases and J 15 bases; nucleotides not matched to a gene: 7. CDR3 length: 11 residues. Looked up from germline, CDR1 is SEHNR and CDR2 is FQNEAQ (reference sequence). CDR3 protein: CASSRTGEVFF. CDR3 coding DNA: TGTGCCAGCAGTCGTACAGGGGAAGTGTTTTTT. The whole variable domain, filled in from reference TRBV7-9 and TRBJ2-2, reads DTGVSQNPRHKITKRGQNVTFRCDPISEHNRLYWYRQTLGQGPEFLTYFQNEAQLEKSRLLSDRFSAERPKGSFSTLEIQRTEQGDSAMYLCASSRTGEVFFGEGSRLTVL.

In this sample, this clone turned up a few times. This sequence joins TRBV19 and TRBJ2-3; possible D gene TRBD1, 7 bases. Trimming left V 6 bases short and J 3 bases short, with 13 bases between. The CDR3 is made up of 14 amino acids. Germline lookup yields CDR1 LNHDA and CDR2 SQIVND (reference sequence). The CDR3 here is CASSGGGATDTQYF. The CDR3 DNA sequence: TGTGCCAGTAGCGGAGGGGGCGCGACAGATACGCAGTATTTT.

The chain joins TRBV2 to TRBJ1-2; TRBD1 is a possible D gene (6 bases). V lost 5 bases to trimming and J lost 6 bases, with 13 bases between them. Per germline, CDR1 SNHLY and CDR2 FYNNEI. CDR3 length: 13 amino acids. The CDR3 coding sequence is TGTGCCAGCAGTCTAAACCGACAGGATGGCTACACCTTC. Its protein product is CASSLNRQDGYTF. Supplemented by reference TRBV2 and TRBJ1-2, the full variable domain reads EPEVTQTPSHQVTQMGQEVILRCVPISNHLYFYWYRQILGQKVEFLVSFYNNEISEKSEIFDDQFSVERPDGSNFTLKIRSTKLEDSAMYFCASSLNRQDGYTFGSGTRLTVV.

The chain employs TRBV20-1 and TRBJ1-2; the match to TRBD1 covers 7 bases. In germline, CDR1 is DFQATT, CDR2 SNEGSKA (reference sequence). The CDR3 length is 14 residues. V dropped 3 bases and J dropped 6; count of bases not matched to a gene: 10. The CDR3 DNA reads as TGCAGTGCTAGTGCCGACAGGGATCGAGATGGCTACACCTTC. It codes for CSASADRDRDGYTF.